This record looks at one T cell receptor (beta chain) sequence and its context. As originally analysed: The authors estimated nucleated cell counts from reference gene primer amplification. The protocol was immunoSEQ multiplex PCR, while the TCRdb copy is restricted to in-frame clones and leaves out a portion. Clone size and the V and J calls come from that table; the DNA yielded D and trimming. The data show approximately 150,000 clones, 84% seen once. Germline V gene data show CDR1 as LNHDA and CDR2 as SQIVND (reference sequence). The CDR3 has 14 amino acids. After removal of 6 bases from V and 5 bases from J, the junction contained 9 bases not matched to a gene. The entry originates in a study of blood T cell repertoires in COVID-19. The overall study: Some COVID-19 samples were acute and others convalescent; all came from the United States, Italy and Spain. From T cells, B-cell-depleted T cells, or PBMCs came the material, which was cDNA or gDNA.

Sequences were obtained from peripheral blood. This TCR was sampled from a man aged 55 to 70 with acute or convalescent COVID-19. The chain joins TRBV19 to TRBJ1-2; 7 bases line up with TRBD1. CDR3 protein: CASRPGTANYGYTF. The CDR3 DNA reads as TGTGCCAGTAGACCAGGGACAGCCAATTATGGCTACACCTTC.